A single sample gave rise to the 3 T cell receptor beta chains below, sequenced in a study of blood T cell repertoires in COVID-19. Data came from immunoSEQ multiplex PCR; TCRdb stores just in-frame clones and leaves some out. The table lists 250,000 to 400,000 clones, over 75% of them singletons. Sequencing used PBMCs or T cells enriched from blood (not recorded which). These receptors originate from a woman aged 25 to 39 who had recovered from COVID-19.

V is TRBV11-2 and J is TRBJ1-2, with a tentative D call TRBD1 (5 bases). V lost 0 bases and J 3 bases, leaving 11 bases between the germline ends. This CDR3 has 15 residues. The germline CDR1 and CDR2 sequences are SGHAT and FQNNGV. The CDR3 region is CASSLDRIGDYGYTF. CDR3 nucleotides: TGTGCCAGCAGCTTAGATCGGATAGGGGACTATGGCTACACCTTC. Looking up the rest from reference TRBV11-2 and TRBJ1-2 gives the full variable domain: EAGVAQSPRYKIIEKRQSVAFWCNPISGHATLYWYQQILGQGPKLLIQFQNNGVVDDSQLPKDRFSAERLKGVDSTLKIQPAKLEDSAVYLCASSLDRIGDYGYTFGSGTRLTVV.

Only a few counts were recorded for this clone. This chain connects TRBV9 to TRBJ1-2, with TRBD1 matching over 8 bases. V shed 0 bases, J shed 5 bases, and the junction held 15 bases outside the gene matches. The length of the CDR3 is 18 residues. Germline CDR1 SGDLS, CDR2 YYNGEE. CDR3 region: CASSVATGWGRGPYGYTF. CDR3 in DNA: TGTGCCAGCAGCGTAGCCACGGGGTGGGGCAGGGGGCCGTATGGCTACACCTTC. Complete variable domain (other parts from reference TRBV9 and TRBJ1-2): DSGVTQTPKHLITATGQRVTLRCSPRSGDLSVYWYQQSLDQGLQFLIQYYNGEERAKGNILERFSAQQFPDLHSELNLSSLELGDSALYFCASSVATGWGRGPYGYTFGSGTRLTVV.

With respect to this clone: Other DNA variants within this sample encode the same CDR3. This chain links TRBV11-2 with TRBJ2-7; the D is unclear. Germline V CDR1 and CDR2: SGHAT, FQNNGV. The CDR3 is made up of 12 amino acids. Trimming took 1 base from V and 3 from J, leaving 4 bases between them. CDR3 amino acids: CASSLAGYEQYF. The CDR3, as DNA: TGTGCCAGCAGCTTAGCGGGCTACGAGCAGTACTTC. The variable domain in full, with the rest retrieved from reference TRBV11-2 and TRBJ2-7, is EAGVAQSPRYKIIEKRQSVAFWCNPISGHATLYWYQQILGQGPKLLIQFQNNGVVDDSQLPKDRFSAERLKGVDSTLKIQPAKLEDSAVYLCASSLAGYEQYFGPGTRLTVT.